This is a list of T cell receptor beta chains from one sample in a study of blood T cell repertoires in COVID-19. Sequencing used immunoSEQ multiplex PCR; TCRdb keeps in-frame clones, though not all of them. This table holds 20,000 to 25,000 clones, roughly 80% found once. Material for sequencing was peripheral blood. These receptors all come from a man aged 65 to 85 with acute or convalescent COVID-19. The CDR3 runs from the conserved cysteine through the conserved F or W. The D gene is left open where the match is weak. The size entry is marked missing in some rows and otherwise reads once, few, many or a size class.

NA NA TRBJ2-3 TRBV5-1 CASSLAGSGTDTQYF TGCGCCAGCAGCTTGGCGGGGTCGGGGACAGATACGCAGTATTTT
NA TRBD1 TRBJ1-2 TRBV29-1 CSVPTGGDGYTF TGCAGCGTTCCGACAGGGGGTGACGGCTACACCTTC
NA TRBD1 TRBJ1-1 TRBV5-1 CASGQGAFGTEAFF TGCGCCAGCGGACAGGGGGCGTTTGGAACTGAAGCTTTCTTT
NA NA TRBJ1-1 TRBV5-4 CASSQDGQMNTEAFF TGTGCCAGCAGCCAGGATGGGCAAATGAACACTGAAGCTTTCTTT
once NA TRBJ1-4 TRBV19 CASLRRGTGEKLFF TGTGCCAGTCTCAGGCGGGGCACCGGTGAAAAACTGTTTTTT
NA TRBD1 TRBJ1-3 TRBV6-6 CASSSFDRDSGNTIYF TGTGCCAGCAGTTCCTTCGACAGGGACTCTGGAAACACCATATATTTT
few NA TRBJ2-1 TRBV3-1/TRBV3-2 CASSSRLLGVADNEQFF TGTGCCAGCAGCTCCCGACTGCTGGGAGTAGCAGACAATGAGCAGTTCTTC
NA TRBD1 TRBJ2-7 TRBV28 CASLDRGQGYEQYF TGTGCCAGCCTAGACCGGGGACAGGGGTACGAGCAGTACTTC
NA NA TRBJ1-1 TRBV5-1 CASSPSGESTEAFF TGCGCCAGCAGCCCGTCAGGGGAAAGCACTGAAGCTTTCTTT
NA NA TRBJ2-2 TRBV27 CASSLWGHLSGELFF TGTGCCAGCAGTTTATGGGGACACCTGTCCGGGGAGCTGTTTTTT
NA TRBD1 TRBJ1-2 TRBV9 CASSVGDRGYYGYTF TGTGCCAGCAGCGTAGGGGACAGGGGGTACTATGGCTACACCTTC
NA NA TRBJ1-1 TRBV27 CASSLTTDIATEAFF TGTGCCAGCAGTTTGACGACAGACATCGCCACTGAAGCTTTCTTT
NA NA TRBJ2-5 TRBV30 CAYGGGETQYF TGTGCCTACGGTGGGGGGGAGACCCAGTACTTC
NA TRBD1 TRBJ2-6 TRBV4-3 CASSQGAGTGAGNVLTF TGCGCCAGCAGCCAAGGAGCGGGGACAGGGGCTGGCAACGTCCTGACTTTC
NA TRBD2 TRBJ2-7 TRBV29-1 CSVEDPLAGPYEQYF TGCAGCGTTGAAGATCCACTAGCGGGCCCCTACGAGCAGTACTTC
NA NA TRBJ2-3 TRBV7-9 CASSLYVTVDTQYF TGTGCCAGCAGCTTATATGTAACGGTAGATACGCAGTATTTT
once NA TRBJ2-7 TRBV5-1 CASSLRPGPYEQYF TGCGCCAGCAGCTTGAGACCAGGGCCCTACGAGCAGTACTTC
NA TRBD2 TRBJ2-3 TRBV9 CASSADLAGVTDTQYF TGTGCCAGCAGCGCCGACCTAGCGGGAGTGACAGATACGCAGTATTTT
once NA TRBJ1-2 TRBV14 CASSSNRVGYTF TGTGCCAGCAGCTCCAACAGGGTCGGCTACACCTTC
NA TRBD1 TRBJ2-7 TRBV28 CASSLADRGFEQYF TGTGCCAGCAGTTTGGCGGACAGGGGGTTTGAGCAGTACTTC
NA NA TRBJ1-1 TRBV30 CAWRGFGGGTEAFF TGTGCCTGGAGAGGTTTTGGCGGGGGCACTGAAGCTTTCTTT
NA TRBD1 TRBJ2-7 TRBV28 CASSPGDRGRYEQYF TGTGCCAGCAGCCCCGGGGACAGGGGGAGGTACGAGCAGTACTTC
NA NA TRBJ1-1 TRBV6-5 CASTPSDSTRTEAFF TGTGCCAGCACCCCATCCGACAGCACCCGAACTGAAGCTTTCTTT
NA NA TRBJ1-4 TRBV6-1 CASSEPKTVRNEKLFF TGTGCCAGCAGTGAGCCCAAGACAGTCAGAAATGAAAAACTGTTTTTT
once NA TRBJ1-1 TRBV7-2 CASSPEAGNTEAFF TGTGCCAGCAGCCCAGAGGCGGGGAACACTGAAGCTTTCTTT
NA TRBD1 TRBJ1-2 TRBV24-1 CATSDPKLGQVGGYTF TGTGCCACCAGTGATCCAAAACTGGGACAGGTTGGCGGCTACACCTTC
NA NA TRBJ1-1 TRBV10-3 CASQQEGHTEAFF TGTGCCAGCCAACAGGAGGGGCACACTGAAGCTTTCTTT
NA NA TRBJ2-5 TRBV24-1 CATRDSQETQYF TGTGCCACCAGGGACAGCCAAGAGACCCAGTACTTC
NA NA TRBJ2-7 TRBV9 CASSFITGSGEQYF TGTGCCAGCAGCTTCATAACAGGGAGCGGCGAGCAGTACTTC
NA TRBD1 TRBJ1-6 TRBV7-2 CASSPRDRNSPLHF TGTGCCAGCAGCCCACGGGACAGAAATTCACCCCTCCACTTT
NA TRBD2 TRBJ2-7 TRBV7-9 CASSLDSTSGRAYEQYF TGTGCCAGCAGCTTAGACTCCACTAGCGGGAGGGCTTACGAGCAGTACTTC
once TRBD1 TRBJ1-5 TRBV5-8 CASSPADRGDQPQHF TGTGCCAGCAGCCCGGCTGACAGGGGAGATCAGCCCCAGCATTTT
NA TRBD2 TRBJ2-3 TRBV5-4 CASLADSTDTQYF TGTGCCAGTCTAGCGGATAGCACAGATACGCAGTATTTT
NA NA TRBJ1-1 TRBV3-1/TRBV3-2 CASSPRDKRGPEAFF TGTGCCAGCAGCCCCAGGGACAAGCGGGGCCCTGAAGCTTTCTTT
NA NA TRBJ1-5 TRBV3-1/TRBV3-2 CASSQGLDQPQHF TGTGCCAGCAGCCAGGGGCTGGATCAGCCCCAGCATTTT
NA TRBD2 TRBJ2-2 TRBV29-1 CSVGVSGGANGELFF TGCAGCGTTGGAGTGAGCGGGGGGGCGAACGGGGAGCTGTTTTTT
NA TRBD1 TRBJ2-7 TRBV18 CASSSPGTGLPEQYF TGTGCCAGCTCATCACCCGGGACAGGGTTGCCCGAGCAGTACTTC
NA TRBD2 TRBJ2-5 TRBV11-1 CASSPTSGQETQYF TGTGCCAGCAGCCCCACTAGCGGGCAAGAGACCCAGTACTTC
few NA TRBJ1-3 TRBV9 CASSGPELPGNTIYF TGTGCCAGCAGCGGCCCCGAGCTCCCTGGAAACACCATATATTTT
few TRBD1 TRBJ1-2 TRBV12-3/TRBV12-4 CASSVDRGNGYTF TGTGCCAGCAGTGTGGACAGGGGAAATGGCTACACCTTC
NA TRBD1 TRBJ1-5 TRBV5-1 CASGQGDQPQHF TGCGCCAGCGGACAGGGGGATCAGCCCCAGCATTTT
NA NA TRBJ2-5 TRBV12-5 CASGLEGKKTQYF TGTGCTAGTGGTCTGGAGGGGAAAAAGACCCAGTACTTC
NA NA TRBJ2-7 TRBV4-2 CASSQVRGGEQYF TGTGCCAGCAGCCAAGTTCGGGGTGGGGAGCAGTACTTC
NA TRBD1 TRBJ1-4 TRBV4-2 CASSQRGPRQGAEKLFF TGTGCCAGCAGCCAACGGGGACCCAGACAGGGGGCTGAAAAACTGTTTTTT
NA NA TRBJ1-1 TRBV19 CASKRVTGSHTEAFF TGTGCCAGTAAAAGGGTAACGGGGAGTCACACTGAAGCTTTCTTT
NA TRBD1 TRBJ1-2 TRBV28 CASSSPTGTGFGYTF TGTGCCAGCAGTTCCCCAACCGGGACAGGGTTTGGCTACACCTTC
NA TRBD1 TRBJ1-3 TRBV19 CASSISDRGADTIYF TGTGCCAGTAGTATCTCAGACAGGGGAGCGGACACCATATATTTT
NA TRBD2 TRBJ2-1 TRBV6-5 CAARGRLADLNEQFF TGTGCCGCCCGAGGGAGACTAGCGGACCTTAATGAGCAGTTCTTC
NA TRBD2 TRBJ2-1 TRBV5-1 CASSSVAGGPSNEQFF TGCGCCAGCAGCTCCGTAGCGGGAGGGCCCTCCAATGAGCAGTTCTTC
NA NA TRBJ1-5 TRBV10-3 CAISPKGSLEPQHF TGTGCCATCAGCCCGAAAGGGAGTTTAGAGCCCCAGCATTTT
NA NA TRBJ2-2 TRBV19 CASRGGGFETGELFF TGTGCCAGTAGGGGAGGGGGGTTCGAAACCGGGGAGCTGTTTTTT
NA NA TRBJ1-1 TRBV7-2 CASSSRTGGRSEAFF TGTGCCAGCAGCTCCAGGACGGGGGGGCGCTCTGAAGCTTTCTTT
NA TRBD1 TRBJ2-2 TRBV10-1 CASSEVEEGAQTGELFF TGCGCCAGCAGTGAGGTTGAAGAGGGGGCTCAGACCGGGGAGCTGTTTTTT